This is a list of T cell receptor beta chains from one sample in a study of cytomegalovirus exposure and HLA in healthy donors. This table comes from immunoSEQ multiplex PCR, and its TCRdb copy is limited to in-frame clones, with some not included. Here the sample spans about 110,000 clones, 82% being singletons. What was sequenced was PBMCs. All receptors derive from a man aged 50 to 60 in good health and CMV-seronegative. The CDR3 runs from the conserved cysteine through the conserved F or W. D genes are given only for firm matches. Clone size is stated in some rows and not others, as once, few, many or a class when expanded.

>.|.|TRBV6-1
CASRVEEGLYIQYF
>TRBD1|.|TRBV11-1
CASSLGTGTGYTF
>.|.|TRBV21-1
CASSQPDRPLLPNTEAFF
>.|.|TRBV25-1
CASSETPQETQYF
>.|.|TRBV5-1
CASSLGGRLTYEQYF
>TRBD2|.|TRBV5-4
CASSLVLAGTDTQYF
>TRBD1|once|TRBV7-9
CASSPRTGDNEQFF
>.|.|TRBV5-5
CASSLRGRNTQYF
>TRBD1|.|TRBV2
CASSLDRGRTDTQYF
>.|.|TRBV28
CASSALGTTEAFF
>TRBD2|.|TRBV4-2
CASSQGASGIYNEQFF
>.|.|TRBV6-5
CASSYGLGAIEAFF
>.|medium-sized|TRBV7-8
CASSLRGLGNTIYF
>.|.|TRBV10-1
CASTALLDTEAFF
>TRBD1|.|TRBV7-7
CASSPAQGAPDTQYF
>.|few|TRBV7-2
CASSPKGGGTYNEQFF
>TRBD1|.|TRBV7-2
CASIAQTGGSNSPLHF
>.|.|TRBV10-3
CAISTAYSNQPQHF
>.|.|TRBV28
CASITTGLGVLGGSMNTEAFF
>.|.|TRBV18
CASSEGASTDTQYF
>TRBD1|.|TRBV11-2
CASSLPDREGIISGNTIYF
>.|.|TRBV5-8
CASAGWAHQPQHF
>.|.|TRBV30
CAWSVQGAQAQHF
>.|.|TRBV7-9
CASTPSGNYGYTF
>TRBD1|once|TRBV27
CASSPTGQGWEKLFF